A single sample gave rise to the 8 T cell receptor beta chains below, sequenced in a study of T cells after yellow fever vaccination. TCRdb recomputed calls from the 5' RACE reads with MiXCR, one row per CDR3 protein. The sample has around 600,000 distinct CDR3 sequences, 10% to 15% seen once. The sequences come from PBMCs, collected on the day of the yellow fever booster vaccination. Receptors were obtained from a man aged 25-40 years who received the YFV17D yellow fever vaccine.

This clonotype was recorded at least ten times. The chain carries TRBV6-5 and TRBJ2-1; perhaps TRBD2 as D (6 bases). The CDR3 consists of 16 residues. The ends were cut back, 2 bases at V and 7 bases at J, with 18 bases in the middle. Germline CDR1 MNHEY, CDR2 SVGAGI. CDR3 sequence reads: CASSYALARGDNEQFF. The CDR3 DNA follows: TGTGCCAGCAGTTACGCCCTAGCGCGAGGGGATAATGAGCAGTTCTTC.

This clonotype was seen only a few times. The V and J genes are TRBV11-2 and TRBJ2-7; TRBD2 matches at 9 bases. This CDR3 is 19 amino acids long. CDR1 and CDR2 from the germline V gene are SGHAT and FQNNGV. V dropped 3 bases and J dropped 2; count of bases not matched to a gene: 17. The DNA for the CDR3 is TGTGCCAGCAGCTTGACTAGCGGTCGGGGTTCTTCGGGGACCTACGAGCAGTACTTC. This translates into CASSLTSGRGSSGTYEQYF.

This clonotype came up a few times. The chain links TRBV7-8 to TRBJ1-5; 7 nucleotides align to TRBD1. Germline trimming cut 1 base from V and 4 bases from J; bases unmatched to any gene: 4. This CDR3 contains 15 residues. Germline V gives CDR1 SGHVS, CDR2 FQNEAQ. The DNA for the CDR3 is TGTGCCAGCAGCTTAGTAGGGGGCGGTAATCAGCCCCAGCATTTT. It encodes CASSLVGGGNQPQHF.

This clonotype was picked up a small number of times. The chain carries TRBV2 and TRBJ2-1; possibly TRBD2 for D (8 bases). Trimming took 8 bases from V and 7 from J, leaving 24 bases between them. This CDR3 spans 16 amino acids. CDR1 is SNHLY, CDR2 FYNNEI, per germline. CDR3: CASAPEGGGGRNEQFF. CDR3 DNA: TGTGCCAGCGCTCCCGAGGGAGGGGGCGGGAGGAATGAGCAGTTCTTC.

In this sample, this clonotype turned up a few times. V is TRBV7-9 and J is TRBJ2-2; the D is unclear. V lost 4 bases to trimming and J lost 6 bases, with 18 bases between them. The CDR3 has 16 amino acids. Germline V gives CDR1 SEHNR, CDR2 FQNEAQ (reference sequence). The DNA of the CDR3 is TGTGCCAGCAGCTACCAGATCCCTCCAGGATCCGGGGAGCTGTTTTTT. Encoded protein: CASSYQIPPGSGELFF.

This clonotype was observed a few times. The chain carries TRBV20-1 and TRBJ2-6; 8 bases map to TRBD1. Germline-derived CDR1 and CDR2 are DFQATT and SNEGSKA (reference sequence). The CDR3 length is 17 residues. Losses at the gene ends were 4 bases for V and 0 bases for J; bases not matched to a gene: 8. In DNA form, the CDR3 reads TGCAGTGCTATAAACAGGGGGACCGTCTCTGGGGCCAACGTCCTGACTTTC. Amino acid sequence: CSAINRGTVSGANVLTF.

This clonotype was detected only a few times. This chain links TRBV20-1 with TRBJ2-1; D not certain. The CDR3 consists of 12 residues. Germline CDR1 reads DFQATT; CDR2 reads SNEGSKA (reference sequence). The V and J ends lost 2 bases and 5 bases respectively, with 7 bases between them. The CDR3 sequence is CSARLVNNEQFF. For the CDR3, the DNA is TGCAGTGCTAGACTAGTGAACAATGAGCAGTTCTTC.

The chain carries TRBV11-2 and TRBJ2-1; the match to TRBD2 covers 11 bases. V trimming: 5 bases; J trimming: 0 bases; junction bases outside the gene matches: 15. Germline loops: CDR1 SGHAT, CDR2 FQNNGV. CDR3 length: 20 residues. CDR3 DNA: TGTGCCAGCAGCCGTCCCGGGACTAGCGGCCACGGTAGCTCCTACAATGAGCAGTTCTTC. It is translated as CASSRPGTSGHGSSYNEQFF. Together with reference TRBV11-2 and TRBJ2-1, the CDR3 gives the full variable domain: EAGVAQSPRYKIIEKRQSVAFWCNPISGHATLYWYQQILGQGPKLLIQFQNNGVVDDSQLPKDRFSAERLKGVDSTLKIQPAKLEDSAVYLCASSRPGTSGHGSSYNEQFFGPGTRLTVL.